These 6 T cell receptor beta chains came from one sample sequenced in a study of cytomegalovirus exposure and HLA in healthy donors. The PCR made use of 60 Vbeta and 13 Jbeta primers. Only in-frame clones appear in the TCRdb table, and some are missing; sequencing was by immunoSEQ multiplex PCR. The sample contains 90,000 to 130,000 clones, approximately 70% of which appear only once. The sample was PBMCs. These receptors all stem from a woman in her twenties or thirties in good health and CMV-seronegative.

The sample holds one count of this clone. The rearrangement joins TRBV10-3 to TRBJ2-3; 9 nucleotides agree with TRBD2. The CDR3 covers 20 residues. CDR1 and CDR2 from the germline V gene are ENHRY and SYGVKD. Trimming took 3 bases from V and 0 from J; bases not matched to a gene: 16. The CDR3 sequence: CAISDPGLAGSTSSTDTQYF. CDR3 nucleotides: TGTGCCATCAGTGACCCGGGGCTAGCGGGGAGTACGTCTAGCACAGATACGCAGTATTTT.

The V gene is TRBV11-2, the J gene TRBJ2-1; TRBD2 is a possible D gene (6 bases). CDR3 length: 15 amino acids. The V end lost 6 bases, the J end lost 0 bases, and 12 bases lay between the germline ends. Germline loops: CDR1 SGHAT, CDR2 FQNNGV. The CDR3 DNA follows: TGTGCCAGCAGTTCGGACTATAGCTCCTACAATGAGCAGTTCTTC. It is translated as CASSSDYSSYNEQFF.

The V gene is TRBV19, the J gene TRBJ1-5, with 8 bases identical to TRBD1. Germline CDR1 is LNHDA and CDR2 is SQIVND (reference sequence). V was clipped by 4 bases and J by 4 bases; unmatched bases: 6. This CDR3 spans 15 amino acids. The DNA for the CDR3 is TGTGCCAGTAGTACAAATGACAGGGGTAATCAGCCCCAGCATTTT. Translated, it gives CASSTNDRGNQPQHF.

This clone was detected once. V is TRBV30 and J is TRBJ2-3; D is uncertain. Germline CDR1 is GTSNPN and CDR2 is SVGIG (reference sequence). The CDR3 runs to 13 residues. The V end was cut by 0 bases, the J end by 4 bases, with 8 bases between. This chain's CDR3 is CAWSVRGPDTQYF. The DNA for the CDR3 is TGTGCCTGGAGTGTAAGAGGTCCAGATACGCAGTATTTT.

The gene calls are TRBV30 and TRBJ1-5; 9 bases agree with TRBD1. The CDR3 totals 10 residues. Per germline, CDR1 GTSNPN and CDR2 SVGIG (reference sequence). V lost 8 bases, J lost 7 bases, and 0 bases stayed unmatched. The CDR3: CATGGQPQHF. The CDR3 DNA reads as TGTGCCACAGGGGGCCAGCCCCAGCATTTT.

This clone was detected a few times. The chain employs TRBV7-3 and TRBJ2-5; TRBD2 agrees at 9 bases. This CDR3 is 14 amino acids long. J was trimmed by 2 bases and V by 2 bases; bases with no gene match: 0. Germline assignment: CDR1 SGHTA and CDR2 FQGTGA. The CDR3 DNA follows: TGTGCCAGCAGCTTAGCGGGGGGGCAAGAGACCCAGTACTTC. Translated: CASSLAGGQETQYF.